This record concerns one T cell receptor (beta chain) sequence. This CDR3 has 12 amino acids. CDR1 and CDR2 (germline): MNHEY, SMNVEV (reference sequence). With 4 bases removed from V and 7 bases from J, the gap between germline ends came to 5 bases. This entry is derived from a study of Ad26.COV2.S vaccination and SARS-CoV-2 variants. Treatment meaning: about 20 received Ad26.COV2.S at low or high dose, single or two shots; 5 received placebo; per-sample allocation not given. Sampling was performed 63 days after the first vaccine or placebo injection. This table comes from immunoSEQ multiplex PCR, and its TCRdb copy is limited to in-frame clones, with some not included. The data hold some 640,000 clones, with around 92% observed a single time.

This rearrangement joins TRBV27 to TRBJ2-6; D not resolved. The source is a person between 18 and 60 years old who received the Ad26.COV2.S COVID-19 vaccine or a placebo. The sample in question was peripheral blood, obtained in a trial of Ad26.COV2.S vaccine versus placebo. The CDR3 DNA reads TGTGCCAGCAGTTCCGACGCCAACGTCCTGACTTTC. It is translated as CASSSDANVLTF.